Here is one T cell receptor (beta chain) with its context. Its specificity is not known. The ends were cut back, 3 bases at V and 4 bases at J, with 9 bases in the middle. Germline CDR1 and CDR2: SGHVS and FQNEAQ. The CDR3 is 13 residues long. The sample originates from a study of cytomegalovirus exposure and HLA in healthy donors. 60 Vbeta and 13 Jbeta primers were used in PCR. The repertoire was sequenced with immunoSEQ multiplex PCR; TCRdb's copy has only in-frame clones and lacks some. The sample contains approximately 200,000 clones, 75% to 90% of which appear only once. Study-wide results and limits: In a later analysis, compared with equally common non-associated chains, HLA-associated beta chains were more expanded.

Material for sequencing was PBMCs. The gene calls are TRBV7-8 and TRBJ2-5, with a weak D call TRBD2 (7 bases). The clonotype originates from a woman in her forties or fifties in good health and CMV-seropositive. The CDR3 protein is CASSFGGAETQYF. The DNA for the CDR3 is TGTGCCAGCAGCTTTGGGGGGGCAGAGACCCAGTACTTC.